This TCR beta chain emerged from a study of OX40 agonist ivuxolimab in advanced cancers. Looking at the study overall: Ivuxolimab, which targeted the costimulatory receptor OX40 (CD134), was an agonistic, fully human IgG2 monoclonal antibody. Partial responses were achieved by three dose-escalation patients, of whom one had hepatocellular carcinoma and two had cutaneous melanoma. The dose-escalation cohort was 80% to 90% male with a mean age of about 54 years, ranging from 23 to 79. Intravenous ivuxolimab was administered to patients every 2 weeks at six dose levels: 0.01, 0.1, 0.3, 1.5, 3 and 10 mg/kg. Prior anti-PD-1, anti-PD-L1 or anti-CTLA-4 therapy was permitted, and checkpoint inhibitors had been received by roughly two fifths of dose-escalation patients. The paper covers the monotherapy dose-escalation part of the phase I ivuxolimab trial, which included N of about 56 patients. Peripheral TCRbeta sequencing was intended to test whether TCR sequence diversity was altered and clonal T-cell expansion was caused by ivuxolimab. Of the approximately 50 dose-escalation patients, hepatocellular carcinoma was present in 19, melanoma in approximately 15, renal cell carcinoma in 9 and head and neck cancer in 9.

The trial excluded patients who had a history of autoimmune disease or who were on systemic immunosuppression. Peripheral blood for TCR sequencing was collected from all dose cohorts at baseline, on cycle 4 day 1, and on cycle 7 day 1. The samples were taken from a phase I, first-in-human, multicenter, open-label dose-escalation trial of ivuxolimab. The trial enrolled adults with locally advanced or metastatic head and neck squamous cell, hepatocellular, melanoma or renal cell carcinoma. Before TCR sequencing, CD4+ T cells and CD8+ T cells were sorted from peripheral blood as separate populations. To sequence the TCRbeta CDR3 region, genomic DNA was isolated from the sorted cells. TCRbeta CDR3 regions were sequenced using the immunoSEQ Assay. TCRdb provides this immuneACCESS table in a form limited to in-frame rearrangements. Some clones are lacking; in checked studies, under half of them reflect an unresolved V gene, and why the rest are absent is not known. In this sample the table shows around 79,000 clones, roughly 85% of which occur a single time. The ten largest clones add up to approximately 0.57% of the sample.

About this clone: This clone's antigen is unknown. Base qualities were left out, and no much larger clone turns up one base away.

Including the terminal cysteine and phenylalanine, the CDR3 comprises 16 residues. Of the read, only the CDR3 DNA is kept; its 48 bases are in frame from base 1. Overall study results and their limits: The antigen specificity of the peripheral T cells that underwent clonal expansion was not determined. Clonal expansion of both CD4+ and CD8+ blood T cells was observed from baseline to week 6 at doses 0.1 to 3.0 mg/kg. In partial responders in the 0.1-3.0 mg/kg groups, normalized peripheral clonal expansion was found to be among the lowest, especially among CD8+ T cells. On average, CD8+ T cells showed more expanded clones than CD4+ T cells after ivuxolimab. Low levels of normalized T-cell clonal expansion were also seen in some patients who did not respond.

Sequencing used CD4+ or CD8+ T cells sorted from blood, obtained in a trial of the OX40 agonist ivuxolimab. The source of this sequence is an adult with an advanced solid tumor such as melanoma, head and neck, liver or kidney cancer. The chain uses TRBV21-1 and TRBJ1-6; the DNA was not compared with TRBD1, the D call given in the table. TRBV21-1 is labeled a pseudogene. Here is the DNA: TGTGCCAGCAGCTTTCAGCGGGACAGGGATAATTCACCCCTCCACTTT. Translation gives CASSFQRDRDNSPLHF.